Listed below are T cell receptor beta chains from one sample, sequenced in a study of shared clonotypes between healthy human individuals. Sequencing was performed with immunoSEQ multiplex PCR; in TCRdb, only in-frame clones are kept and a portion is missing. The repertoire holds approximately 2.4 million clones, around 95% seen once, with 0.1% to 0.15% in the top ten. The sample taken for sequencing was naive CD4+ T cells sorted from blood. These receptors originate from a man in his late teens or twenties in good health. Each CDR3 is given with its conserved first and last residue. A D gene is named only where the DNA matches it firmly. The size of a clone is reported for some rows only, either as once, few or many, or as a class for expanded clones.

d_gene: .
v_gene: TRBV13
abundance: .
j_gene: TRBJ2-7
CDR3nt: TGTGCCAGCAGAGAAGGGAGAAGTTCCTACGAGCAGTACTTC
CDR3aa: CASREGRSSYEQYF

d_gene: .
v_gene: TRBV25-1
abundance: .
j_gene: TRBJ2-2
CDR3nt: TGTGCCAGCAGTGAATTAACCCCCGGGGACACCGGGGAGCTGTTTTTT
CDR3aa: CASSELTPGDTGELFF

d_gene: TRBD2
v_gene: TRBV11-3
abundance: .
j_gene: TRBJ2-3
CDR3nt: TGTGCCAGCAGCCGTGGGGGGGAGAGCACAGATACGCAGTATTTT
CDR3aa: CASSRGGESTDTQYF

d_gene: .
v_gene: TRBV7-9
abundance: .
j_gene: TRBJ2-7
CDR3nt: TGTGCCAGCAGCTTACCCCCCTGGCCGGAGCAGTACTTC
CDR3aa: CASSLPPWPEQYF

d_gene: TRBD1
v_gene: TRBV5-6
abundance: .
j_gene: TRBJ2-3
CDR3nt: TGTGCCAGCAGTGCAGCGGGGACAGGGGTCCTTGGAGATACGCAGTATTTT
CDR3aa: CASSAAGTGVLGDTQYF

d_gene: TRBD1
v_gene: TRBV19
abundance: .
j_gene: TRBJ2-7
CDR3nt: TGTGCCAGTAGTATCCAATCGACAGGGTTATCCTACGAGCAGTACTTC
CDR3aa: CASSIQSTGLSYEQYF

d_gene: .
v_gene: TRBV21-1
abundance: once
j_gene: TRBJ1-2
CDR3nt: TGTGCCAGCGACCTACAGGGTCTGGAGGTTAACTATGGCTACACCTTC
CDR3aa: CASDLQGLEVNYGYTF

d_gene: .
v_gene: TRBV4-1
abundance: .
j_gene: TRBJ1-6
CDR3nt: TGCGCCAGCAGTTTTGGGGGGAAGGCAGTATCTTCACCCCTCCACTTT
CDR3aa: CASSFGGKAVSSPLHF

d_gene: .
v_gene: TRBV18
abundance: .
j_gene: TRBJ2-5
CDR3nt: TGTGCCAGCTCACCAGGCGTTGGGGCGACGCAAGAGACCCAGTACTTC
CDR3aa: CASSPGVGATQETQYF

d_gene: .
v_gene: TRBV19
abundance: .
j_gene: TRBJ2-3
CDR3nt: TGTGCCAGTAGTACTCTCGATACGCAGTATTTT
CDR3aa: CASSTLDTQYF

d_gene: .
v_gene: TRBV10-3
abundance: once
j_gene: TRBJ2-3
CDR3nt: TGTGCCATCACCCCAGCAGCTAGCACAGATACGCAGTATTTT
CDR3aa: CAITPAASTDTQYF

d_gene: .
v_gene: TRBV28
abundance: .
j_gene: TRBJ1-1
CDR3nt: TGTGCCAGCAGTTTATGGTACACTGAAGCTTTCTTT
CDR3aa: CASSLWYTEAFF

d_gene: TRBD2
v_gene: TRBV18
abundance: .
j_gene: TRBJ2-7
CDR3nt: TGTGCCAGCTCCGGTACTAGCGCATCGTCCGAGCAGTACTTC
CDR3aa: CASSGTSASSEQYF

d_gene: .
v_gene: TRBV12-5
abundance: .
j_gene: TRBJ1-2
CDR3nt: TGTGCTAGTGGTTTGGTACGGGGTGGGGGCTACACCTTC
CDR3aa: CASGLVRGGGYTF

d_gene: TRBD1
v_gene: TRBV2
abundance: .
j_gene: TRBJ1-5
CDR3nt: TGTGCCAGCACACGACAGGGAAGCAATCAGCCCCAGCATTTT
CDR3aa: CASTRQGSNQPQHF

d_gene: .
v_gene: TRBV30
abundance: .
j_gene: TRBJ1-5
CDR3nt: TGTGCCTGGAACCCTCTATCGGGTCAGCCCCAGCATTTT
CDR3aa: CAWNPLSGQPQHF

d_gene: .
v_gene: TRBV7-2
abundance: once
j_gene: TRBJ2-2
CDR3nt: TGTGCCAGCAGTGGACCGATGAACACCGGGGAGCTGTTTTTT
CDR3aa: CASSGPMNTGELFF

d_gene: .
v_gene: TRBV13
abundance: .
j_gene: TRBJ2-7
CDR3nt: TGTGCCAGCAGCCCCCAGGCGGGGGCCACCTACGAGCAGTACTTC
CDR3aa: CASSPQAGATYEQYF

d_gene: .
v_gene: TRBV4-3
abundance: .
j_gene: TRBJ1-2
CDR3nt: TGCGCCAGCAGCCAAGATCGCCAGGGTACAAGCTATGGCTACACCTTC
CDR3aa: CASSQDRQGTSYGYTF

d_gene: .
v_gene: TRBV9
abundance: .
j_gene: TRBJ2-1
CDR3nt: TGTGCCAGCAGCGTAGCCAGCGGTTACTACAATGAGCAGTTCTTC
CDR3aa: CASSVASGYYNEQFF

d_gene: TRBD2
v_gene: TRBV6-1
abundance: .
j_gene: TRBJ2-2
CDR3nt: TGTGCCAGCAGGCAGGGAGGGCCCGGGGAGCTGTTTTTT
CDR3aa: CASRQGGPGELFF

d_gene: TRBD1
v_gene: TRBV19
abundance: .
j_gene: TRBJ1-6
CDR3nt: TGTGCCAGTAGGACATCGGGACAGCTTAATTCACCCCTCCACTTT
CDR3aa: CASRTSGQLNSPLHF

d_gene: TRBD1
v_gene: TRBV5-6
abundance: .
j_gene: TRBJ1-2
CDR3nt: TGTGCCAGCAGCTATGGACAGGGAATCGTCGGCTACACCTTC
CDR3aa: CASSYGQGIVGYTF

d_gene: .
v_gene: TRBV7-2
abundance: .
j_gene: TRBJ1-1
CDR3nt: TGTGCCAGCAGCTTAAGTCAGGGGTTGCCTGAAGCTTTCTTT
CDR3aa: CASSLSQGLPEAFF

d_gene: .
v_gene: TRBV5-1
abundance: .
j_gene: TRBJ2-7
CDR3nt: TGCGCCAGCAGCGTTGGCCAACTTTACGAGCAGTACTTC
CDR3aa: CASSVGQLYEQYF

d_gene: .
v_gene: TRBV11-2
abundance: .
j_gene: TRBJ2-2
CDR3nt: TGTGCCAGCAGCTTTACAACCCCGGAGCTGTTTTTT
CDR3aa: CASSFTTPELFF

d_gene: .
v_gene: TRBV5-1
abundance: .
j_gene: TRBJ1-1
CDR3nt: TGCGCCAGCAGCTTGGTGGGAGGGGTCGCCACTGAAGCTTTCTTT
CDR3aa: CASSLVGGVATEAFF

d_gene: .
v_gene: TRBV18
abundance: .
j_gene: TRBJ1-1
CDR3nt: TGTGCCAGCTCACCCTTGGCGAACACTGAAGCTTTCTTT
CDR3aa: CASSPLANTEAFF